These 2 T cell receptor beta chains came from one sample sequenced in a study of T cells in Graves' hyperthyroidism and ophthalmopathy. There were TCR beta CDR3 regions amplified from RNA transcripts. First-round RT-PCR targeting the TCR CDR3 was performed with the HTBI primer set. MiXCR was run by TCRdb on the multiplex PCR reads, yielding one entry per CDR3 protein. This repertoire shows 750,000 to 950,000 distinct CDR3 sequences, around 38% found once; its top ten account for approximately 8.7%. Sequencing used blood. Receptors originate from a man aged 18 to 30 with Graves' hyperthyroidism.

With respect to this clonotype: Since the CDR3 does not end with the conserved phenylalanine or tryptophan, this likely comes from a read error. The V gene is TRBV7-2, the J gene TRBJ2-7; maybe TRBD1 (5 bases). V lost 4 bases, J lost 5 bases, and 15 bases lay in between. The CDR3 contains 14 residues. Germline lookup yields CDR1 SGHTA and CDR2 FQGNSA. In DNA, the CDR3 is TGTGCCAGCAGCTCCCCTGAAGGGGTAGACGAGCAGTACCTC. Protein: CASSSPEGVDEQYL.

This clonotype was seen repeatedly, ten times or more. This rearrangement joins TRBV29-1 to TRBJ2-7; no clear D gene. Trimming removed 4 bases from V and 13 bases from J, with 14 bases in between. This CDR3 has 10 residues. CDR1 and CDR2 from the germline V gene are SQVTM and ANQGSEA. The CDR3 spells CSVVGDVPYF. DNA for the CDR3: TGCAGCGTTGTTGGAGACGTCCCCTACTTC.